Following are 3 T cell receptor beta chains from one sample sequenced in a study of cytomegalovirus exposure and HLA in healthy donors. PCR employed 60 Vbeta and 13 Jbeta primers. Repertoires were generated with immunoSEQ multiplex PCR, while TCRdb's copy carries only in-frame clones and drops some. Here the sample spans under 200,000 clones, around 79% being singletons. Sequences were obtained from PBMCs. These receptors all stem from a woman aged 45-59 years in good health and CMV-seronegative.

This clone has just one count. The DNA for the CDR3 is TGTGCCAGCAGCCCCCACGAGGTCGCCTTTGGCTACACCTTC. Protein product: CASSPHEVAFGYTF. The V and J genes are TRBV14 and TRBJ1-2; D remains ambiguous. CDR3 length equals 14 residues. The V end lost 4 bases, the J end lost 7 bases, and 16 bases lay between the germline ends. The germline V gene has CDR1 SGHDN and CDR2 FVKESK.

This rearrangement joins TRBV7-8 to TRBJ2-3; TRBD2 is a possible D gene (5 bases). The CDR3 is 14 amino acids. In germline, CDR1 is SGHVS, CDR2 FQNEAQ. Trimming stripped 5 bases from V and 2 bases from J, with 11 bases between. This chain's CDR3 is CASSPRGVTDTQYF. CDR3 in DNA: TGTGCCAGCAGCCCCCGGGGAGTCACAGATACGCAGTATTTT.

Only a few counts were recorded for this clone. The chain carries TRBV7-8 and TRBJ2-5; 9 nucleotides line up with TRBD1. This CDR3 contains 14 residues. The V gene end was trimmed by 3 bases and the J gene end by 5 bases; junction bases not matched to a gene: 4. Germline loops: CDR1 SGHVS, CDR2 FQNEAQ. The CDR3 DNA is TGTGCCAGCAGCTTGTACAGGGGGCATGAGACCCAGTACTTC. Amino acids: CASSLYRGHETQYF.